One and the same sample provided the 17 T cell receptor beta chains below, sequenced in a study of blood T cells in healthy people across ages. Combining a sample-barcoded 5' primer with a J-beta primer mix, a second PCR ran for 7 to 11 cycles. TCRdb analysed the 5' RACE reads with MiXCR anew, one entry per CDR3 protein. Of over 1.5 million distinct CDR3 sequences listed, about 50% are singletons. Sequenced material: blood. These receptors all come from a woman between 40 and 50 years old in good health.

The rearrangement uses TRBV4-3 and TRBJ2-5, with a possible D match to TRBD1 (6 bases). V lost 2 bases and J 2 bases, leaving 12 bases between the germline ends. The CDR3 is made up of 15 amino acids. Germline loops: CDR1 LGHNA, CDR2 YSLEER. This chain's CDR3 is CASSQLHRAQETQYF. The CDR3 DNA reads as TGCGCCAGCAGCCAACTCCACAGGGCTCAAGAGACCCAGTACTTC.

The chain carries TRBV29-1 and TRBJ1-2; 10 bases map to TRBD1. This CDR3 has 12 amino acids. Germline loops: CDR1 SQVTM, CDR2 ANQGSEA. V gave up 4 bases and J gave up 7 bases; unmatched junction bases: 3. This CDR3 reads CSVGQGAVGYTF. The CDR3 coding sequence is TGCAGCGTTGGACAGGGGGCAGTTGGCTACACCTTC.

The V call is TRBV28, the J call TRBJ1-1; D uncertain. Germline V gene data show CDR1 as MDHEN and CDR2 as SYDVKM. The ends were cut back, 6 bases at V and 2 bases at J, with 10 bases in the middle. The CDR3 contains 13 residues. The CDR3 region has the DNA TGTGCCAGCAGACATTTCGATAACACTGAAGCTTTCTTT. It is translated as CASRHFDNTEAFF.

The V and J genes are TRBV4-2 and TRBJ2-5; 11 bases are shared with TRBD2. The J segment lost 2 bases and the V segment lost 2 bases, leaving 4 bases of the junction unmatched. Germline CDR1 and CDR2: LGHNA and YNFKEQ. The CDR3 is made up of 16 amino acids. The CDR3 DNA sequence: TGTGCCAGCAGCCAACCCGGGACTAGCGGTCAAGAGACCCAGTACTTC. Its protein product is CASSQPGTSGQETQYF.

The J gene is TRBJ2-5, the V gene TRBV2; D gene ambiguous. V lost 6 bases and J lost 2, with 16 bases in between. CDR1 and CDR2 (germline): SNHLY, FYNNEI. CDR3 length: 15 residues. CDR3 DNA: TGTGCCAGCAGATTAGGATGGGCAGAACAAGAGACCCAGTACTTC. As protein: CASRLGWAEQETQYF.

This clonotype was detected only a few times. The chain is built from TRBV6-5 and TRBJ2-1; 9 bases agree with TRBD1. The germline V gene encodes CDR1 MNHEY and CDR2 SVGAGI. V lost 7 bases to trimming and J lost 7 bases; unmatched junction nucleotides: 11. The CDR3 covers 15 residues. This chain's CDR3 is CASTPLGTGKNEQFF. For the CDR3, the DNA is TGTGCCAGCACCCCCCTGGGGACAGGGAAGAATGAGCAGTTCTTC.

V and J are TRBV6-2 or TRBV6-3 and TRBJ2-4, with a tentative D call TRBD1 (5 bases). Matching the DNA end better, TRBJ2-5 makes the J call doubtful. Germline values: CDR1 MNHEY, CDR2 SVGEGT. The CDR3 totals 14 residues. The CDR3 nucleotides read TGTGCCAGCAGTGCCTCACCAGGGTCAGAGACCCAGTACTTC. Protein sequence: CASSASPGSETQYF.

DNA of the CDR3: TGTGCCAGCAGCAATCGAGGGCAGGGGTTCGTGAAGCAGTATTTT. It translates to CASSNRGQGFVKQYF. This chain uses TRBV7-8 with TRBJ2-3; tentative D call: TRBD1 (6 bases). Germline loops: CDR1 SGHVS, CDR2 FQNEAQ. The CDR3 has 15 amino acids. Trimming stripped 5 bases from V and 11 bases from J, with 23 bases between.

This clonotype was detected only a few times. This chain links TRBV20-1 with TRBJ2-3; maybe TRBD2 (6 bases). V was pared by 2 bases and J by 4 bases, with 10 bases between. Per the germline V gene, CDR1 is DFQATT and CDR2 is SNEGSKA (reference sequence). The CDR3 is 13 amino acids. The CDR3 reads CSARWGVADTQYF. Here the CDR3 DNA reads TGCAGTGCTAGATGGGGGGTTGCAGATACGCAGTATTTT.

This clonotype occurred a few times. The V call is TRBV28, the J call TRBJ2-4, with D tentatively TRBD1 or TRBD2 (6 bases each). Germline assignment: CDR1 MDHEN and CDR2 SYDVKM. V lost 8 bases to trimming and J lost 0 bases, with 14 bases between them. This CDR3 spans 15 amino acids. In DNA form, the CDR3 reads TGTGCCAGCGGAGGGGGGAGTTTAGCCAAAAACATTCAGTACTTC. Its translation is CASGGGSLAKNIQYF.

The genes are TRBV9 and TRBJ2-1; 12 bases align to TRBD2. CDR1 is SGDLS, CDR2 YYNGEE, per germline. CDR3 length equals 19 residues. Trimming removed 0 bases from V and 2 bases from J; junction bases left unmatched: 9. This chain's CDR3 is CASSVVSSGGVGPYNEQFF. The CDR3, as DNA: TGTGCCAGCAGCGTAGTCTCTAGCGGGGGGGTCGGTCCCTACAATGAGCAGTTCTTC.

The J gene is TRBJ2-1, the V gene TRBV2; 8 nucleotides match TRBD2. The CDR3 extends over 14 amino acids. Germline V gene sequence: CDR1 SNHLY, CDR2 FYNNEI. DNA for the CDR3: TGTGCAATAAAAGGCCTAGCGGGCCAAAATGAGCAGTTCTTC. This encodes CAIKGLAGQNEQFF. The full variable domain, completed using reference TRBV2 and TRBJ2-1, is EPEVTQTPSHQVTQMGQEVILRCVPISNHLYFYWYRQILGQKVEFLVSFYNNEISEKSEIFDDQFSVERPDGSNFTLKIRSTKLEDSAMYFCAIKGLAGQNEQFFGPGTRLTVL.

V is TRBV20-1 and J is TRBJ2-5; 9 bases match TRBD2. Gene TRBJ2-7 matches the end of the DNA better, so the J call may be wrong. This CDR3 is 16 amino acids long. CDR1 is DFQATT, CDR2 SNEGSKA, per germline (reference sequence). The CDR3 protein is CSARSGSGGPTYEQYF. The CDR3 region has the DNA TGCAGTGCTAGATCGGGTAGCGGGGGACCTACCTACGAGCAGTACTTC.

The V and J genes are TRBV24-1 and TRBJ2-5; 10 bases fit TRBD1. Germline trimming cut 9 bases from V and 2 bases from J; bases unmatched to any gene: 14. This CDR3 is 17 amino acids long. CDR1 and CDR2 (germline): KGHDR, SFDVKD. CDR3 bases: TGTGCCACCTCGAAAAACGGACAGGGGGTACGTCAAGAGACCCAGTACTTC. It specifies CATSKNGQGVRQETQYF.

The chain has TRBV9 and TRBJ1-2; D is possibly TRBD1 (6 bases). The CDR3 totals 17 residues. Germline values: CDR1 SGDLS, CDR2 YYNGEE. Trimming took off 0 bases at V and 4 bases at J, with 19 bases between the two ends. CDR3 DNA sequence: TGTGCCAGCAGCGTAGATCAAGGGGGAAGAGGCGGCTATGGCTACACCTTC. This codes for CASSVDQGGRGGYGYTF.

V and J are TRBV7-2 and TRBJ1-5, with unresolved D. The V end lost 3 bases, the J end lost 7 bases, and 7 bases lay between the germline ends. CDR1 SGHTA and CDR2 FQGNSA come from the germline V gene. This CDR3 comprises 12 residues. CDR3 nucleotides: TGTGCCAGCAGCTTTCATGGCCAGCCCCAGCATTTT. Protein: CASSFHGQPQHF.

The chain recombines TRBV10-3 with TRBJ2-3, with 15 bases aligning to TRBD2. The germline gives CDR1 ENHRY, CDR2 SYGVKD. The V and J ends lost 7 bases and 8 bases, in that order; junction bases with no gene match: 4. There are 14 residues in the CDR3. The CDR3 region is CAITGLAGGGTQYF. The DNA for the CDR3 is TGTGCCATCACGGGACTAGCGGGGGGTGGTACGCAGTATTTT.